The clone carrying this T cell receptor beta chain was seen only once. The data were obtained in a study of cytomegalovirus exposure and HLA in healthy donors. V lost 6 bases, J lost 4 bases, and 3 bases stayed unmatched. CDR1 and CDR2 (germline): MNHEY, SMNVEV (reference sequence). This CDR3 is built from 13 residues. The data were produced by immunoSEQ multiplex PCR, yet TCRdb's version contains in-frame clones alone and is incomplete. The sample comprises tens of thousands of clones, 75% to 90% of which are singletons, and around 1.7% rests with the top ten. The donors were members of the validation cohort comprising 120 subjects, separate from the roughly 700-subject first cohort.

The source of this sequence is a woman aged 18-29 years in good health and CMV-seronegative. V usage is TRBV27 and J usage is TRBJ1-2, with TRBD1 matching 9 bases. The specimen was PBMCs. The CDR3 sequence: CASRQTGGYGYTF. The CDR3 nucleotides read TGTGCCAGCAGACAGACAGGGGGCTATGGCTACACCTTC.